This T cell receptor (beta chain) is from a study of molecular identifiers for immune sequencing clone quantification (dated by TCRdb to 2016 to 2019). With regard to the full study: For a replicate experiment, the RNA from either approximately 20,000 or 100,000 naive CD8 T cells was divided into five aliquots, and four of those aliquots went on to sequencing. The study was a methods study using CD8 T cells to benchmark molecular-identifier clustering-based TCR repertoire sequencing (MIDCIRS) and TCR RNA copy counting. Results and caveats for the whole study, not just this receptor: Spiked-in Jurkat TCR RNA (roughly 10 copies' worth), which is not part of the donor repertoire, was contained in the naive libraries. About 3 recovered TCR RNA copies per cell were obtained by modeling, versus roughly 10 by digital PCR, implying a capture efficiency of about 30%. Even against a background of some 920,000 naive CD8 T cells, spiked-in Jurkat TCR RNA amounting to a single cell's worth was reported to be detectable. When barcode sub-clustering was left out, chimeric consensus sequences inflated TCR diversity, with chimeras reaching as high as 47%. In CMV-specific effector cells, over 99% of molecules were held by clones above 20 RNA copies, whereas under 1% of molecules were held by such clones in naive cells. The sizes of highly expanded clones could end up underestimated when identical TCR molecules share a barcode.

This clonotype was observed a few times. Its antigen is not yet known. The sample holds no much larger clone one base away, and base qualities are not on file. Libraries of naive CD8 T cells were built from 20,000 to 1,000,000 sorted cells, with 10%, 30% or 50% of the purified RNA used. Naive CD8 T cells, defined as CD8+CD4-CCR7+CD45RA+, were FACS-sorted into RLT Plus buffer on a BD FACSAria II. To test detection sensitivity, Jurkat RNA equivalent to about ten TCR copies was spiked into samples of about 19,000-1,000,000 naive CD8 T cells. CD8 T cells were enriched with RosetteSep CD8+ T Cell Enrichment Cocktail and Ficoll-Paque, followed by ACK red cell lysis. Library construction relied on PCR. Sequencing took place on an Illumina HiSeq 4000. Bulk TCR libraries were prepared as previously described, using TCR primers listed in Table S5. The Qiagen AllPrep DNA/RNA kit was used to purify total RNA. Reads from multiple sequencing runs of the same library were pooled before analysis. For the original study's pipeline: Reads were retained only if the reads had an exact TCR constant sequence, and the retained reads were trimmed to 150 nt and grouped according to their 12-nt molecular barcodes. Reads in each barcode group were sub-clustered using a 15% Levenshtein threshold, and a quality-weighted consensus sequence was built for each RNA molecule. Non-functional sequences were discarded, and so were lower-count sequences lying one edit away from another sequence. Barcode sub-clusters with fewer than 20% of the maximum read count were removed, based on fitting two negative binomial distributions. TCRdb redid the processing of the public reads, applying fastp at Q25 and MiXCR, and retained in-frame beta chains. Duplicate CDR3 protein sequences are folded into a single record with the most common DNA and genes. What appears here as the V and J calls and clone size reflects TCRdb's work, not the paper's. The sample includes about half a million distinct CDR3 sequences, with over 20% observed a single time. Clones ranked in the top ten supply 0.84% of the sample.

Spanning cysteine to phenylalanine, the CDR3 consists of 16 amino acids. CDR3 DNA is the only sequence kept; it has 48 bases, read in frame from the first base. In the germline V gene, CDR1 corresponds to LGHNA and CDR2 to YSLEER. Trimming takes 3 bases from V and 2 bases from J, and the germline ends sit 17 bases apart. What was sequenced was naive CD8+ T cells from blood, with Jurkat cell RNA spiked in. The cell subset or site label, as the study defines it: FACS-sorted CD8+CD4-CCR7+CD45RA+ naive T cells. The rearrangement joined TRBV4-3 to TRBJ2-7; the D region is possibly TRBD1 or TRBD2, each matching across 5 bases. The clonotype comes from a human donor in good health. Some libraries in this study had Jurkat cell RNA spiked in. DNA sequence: TGCGCCAGCAGCCATGAGGCCGGGACGGGGACCTACGAGCAGTACTTC. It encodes CASSHEAGTGTYEQYF.